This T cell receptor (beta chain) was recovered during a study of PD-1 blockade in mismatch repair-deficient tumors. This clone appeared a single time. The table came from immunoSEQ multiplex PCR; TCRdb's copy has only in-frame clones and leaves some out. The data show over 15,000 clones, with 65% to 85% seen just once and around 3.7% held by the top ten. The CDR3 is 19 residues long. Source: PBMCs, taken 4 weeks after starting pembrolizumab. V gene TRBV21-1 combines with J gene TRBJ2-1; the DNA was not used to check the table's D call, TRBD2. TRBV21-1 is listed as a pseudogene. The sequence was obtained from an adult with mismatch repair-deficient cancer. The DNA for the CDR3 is TGTGCCAGCAGCACCTATCTAGCGGGAGGTGGCAGTTCCTACAATGAGCAGTTCTTC. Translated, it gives CASSTYLAGGGSSYNEQFF.